This TCR beta chain was identified during a study of blood T cell dynamics during melanoma immunotherapy. Whole-study results and caveats: At W3, later disease-control patients showed bifurcated PBMC repertoire changes, unlike progressors.

Repertoires were generated with immunoSEQ multiplex PCR, while TCRdb's copy carries only in-frame clones and drops some. This sample has about 16,000 clones, with 87% found just once. As for time point: week 3, after first cycle of checkpoint inhibitor. No patient had earlier systemic cancer treatment, concurrent immunosuppressants, or another active cancer. Remarks on this clone: What it recognizes is unknown.

The receptor was derived from a human donor with melanoma. Sequencing used blood, obtained from a patient treated with checkpoint blockade.

The CDR3 bases are TGTGCCAGCAGCCAAATAGCGGGGCCCTCCTACGAGCAGTACTTC. It specifies CASSQIAGPSYEQYF. V and J are TRBV4-2 and TRBJ2-7, with 8 bases lining up with TRBD2. Trimming took 2 bases from V and 0 from J; bases not matched to a gene: 3. Germline CDR1 reads LGHNA; CDR2 reads YNFKEQ. The length of the CDR3 is 15 residues.